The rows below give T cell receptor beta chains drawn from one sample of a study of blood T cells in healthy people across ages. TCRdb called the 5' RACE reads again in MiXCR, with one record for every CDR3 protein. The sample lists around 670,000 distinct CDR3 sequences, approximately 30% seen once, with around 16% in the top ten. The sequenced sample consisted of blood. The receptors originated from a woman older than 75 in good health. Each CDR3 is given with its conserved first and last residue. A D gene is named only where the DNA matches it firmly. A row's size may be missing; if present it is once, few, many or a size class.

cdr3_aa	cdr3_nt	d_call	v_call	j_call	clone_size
CASRGTAHSGNTIYF	TGTGCCAGCAGAGGGACCGCGCACTCTGGAAACACCATATATTTT	NA	TRBV6-5	TRBJ1-3	few
CASSTGTRTQETQYF	TGTGCCAGCAGCACGGGGACTAGAACACAAGAGACCCAGTACTTC	TRBD2	TRBV7-2	TRBJ2-5	many
CASRQRGNTDTRYF	TGTGCCAGTAGACAGCGGGGGAACACAGATACGCGGTATTTT	TRBD2	TRBV19	TRBJ2-3	NA
CASSEGRQVNQPQHF	TGTGCCAGCAGTGAGGGAAGACAGGTCAATCAGCCCCAGCATTTT	NA	TRBV25-1	TRBJ1-5	many
CASSRRGLSNQPQHF	TGTGCCAGCTCAAGAAGGGGGCTAAGCAATCAGCCCCAGCATTTT	TRBD1	TRBV2	TRBJ1-5	few
CASASGFQETQYF	TGTGCCAGCGCATCGGGATTTCAAGAGACCCAGTACTTC	NA	TRBV9	TRBJ2-5	many
CASSSNHNEQFF	TGTGCCAGCAGCTCCAACCACAATGAGCAGTTCTTC	NA	TRBV28	TRBJ2-1	many
CASSGGTRYNEQFF	TGTGCCAGCAGTGGTGGGACTAGATACAATGAGCAGTTCTTC	TRBD2	TRBV2	TRBJ2-1	many
CASSHRFEAFF	TGTGCCAGCAGCCATCGATTTGAAGCTTTCTTT	NA	TRBV3-1	TRBJ1-1	NA
CASSLITLQGETQYF	TGTGCCAGCAGCTTAATTACCCTCCAGGGGGAGACCCAGTACTTC	NA	TRBV7-2	TRBJ2-5	NA
CASSQDPRGWQYF	TGCGCCAGCAGCCAAGATCCCAGGGGTTGGCAGTACTTC	NA	TRBV4-3	TRBJ2-7	many
CASSEGGTGDEQYF	TGTGCCAGCAGTGAAGGGGGGACAGGGGATGAGCAGTACTTC	TRBD1	TRBV6-1	TRBJ2-5	NA
CSARDDMDTAGAFSTYEQYF	TGCAGTGCTAGAGATGATATGGACACAGCGGGGGCTTTCTCAACCTACGAGCAGTACTTC	TRBD2	TRBV20-1	TRBJ2-7	many
CASSLGASGAPGELFF	TGTGCCAGCAGCCTAGGCGCTAGCGGGGCCCCGGGGGAGCTGTTTTTT	TRBD2	TRBV7-3	TRBJ2-2	NA
CASSLGVGQGTYITDTQYF	TGTGCCAGCAGCTTAGGGGTGGGCCAGGGGACCTATATCACAGATACGCAGTATTTT	NA	TRBV7-9	TRBJ2-3	many
CASSHRDRANTEAFF	TGTGCCAGCAGCCACCGGGACAGGGCAAACACTGAAGCTTTCTTT	TRBD1	TRBV7-9	TRBJ1-1	NA
CASSGLGGTGAFF	TGTGCCAGCAGTGGTCTGGGCGGCACTGGAGCTTTCTTT	NA	TRBV6-1	TRBJ1-1	NA
CASSFEGLDNEKLFF	TGTGCCAGCAGCTTCGAGGGGTTGGATAATGAAAAACTGTTTTTT	NA	TRBV7-8	TRBJ1-4	NA
CASSLGVGQARATQYF	TGTGCCAGCAGCTTAGGGGTAGGACAGGCACGAGCGACCCAGTACTTC	TRBD1	TRBV7-2	TRBJ2-5	many
CASSPTGTQYF	TGTGCCAGCAGCCCCACGGGTACGCAGTATTTT	NA	TRBV7-2	TRBJ2-3	many
CASSPPRTAMNTEAFF	TGTGCCAGCTCACCACCCCGGACGGCGATGAACACTGAAGCTTTCTTT	NA	TRBV18	TRBJ1-1	NA
CASSQDRANTGELFF	TGCGCCAGCAGCCAAGATCGGGCTAACACCGGGGAGCTGTTTTTT	NA	TRBV4-1	TRBJ2-2	NA
CSAMRGSYTDTQYF	TGCAGTGCTATGCGGGGGTCCTACACAGATACGCAGTATTTT	TRBD2	TRBV20-1	TRBJ2-3	NA
CASSLANSGRAEAFF	TGCGCCAGCAGCTTGGCCAATTCCGGCCGGGCTGAAGCTTTCTTT	NA	TRBV5-1	TRBJ1-1	few
CASSLWGDIVAGGEQFF	TGCGCCAGCAGCTTGTGGGGTGACATAGTTGCGGGAGGCGAGCAGTTCTTC	TRBD2	TRBV5-1	TRBJ2-1	NA
CASRTVGGTDTQYF	TGTGCCAGCAGAACCGTCGGGGGCACAGATACGCAGTATTTT	NA	TRBV6-5	TRBJ2-3	many
CASSATGTSFQETQYF	TGTGCCAGCAGCGCGACCGGGACTAGCTTCCAAGAGACCCAGTACTTC	TRBD2	TRBV11-2	TRBJ2-5	many
CASSKDRVSMNTEAFF	TGTGCCAGCAGTAAGGACAGGGTCTCCATGAACACTGAAGCTTTCTTT	TRBD1	TRBV6-2/TRBV6-3	TRBJ1-1	many
CASSLAASPGGYSYEQYF	TGCGCCAGCAGCTTGGCCGCCTCGCCAGGGGGCTACTCCTACGAGCAGTACTTC	TRBD1	TRBV5-1	TRBJ2-7	once
CTSSYATGPGEKLFF	TGTACCAGCAGTTACGCGACAGGGCCAGGGGAAAAACTGTTTTTT	TRBD1	TRBV6-6	TRBJ1-4	NA
CASSVKGLERNEQFF	TGTGCCAGCAGCGTAAAAGGACTAGAACGCAATGAGCAGTTCTTC	TRBD2	TRBV9	TRBJ2-1	NA
CASSSLGEEGTQYF	TGTGCCAGCAGCTCCCTCGGAGAGGAAGGGACCCAGTACTTC	NA	TRBV7-2	TRBJ2-5	NA
CSALGRDDEAFF	TGCAGTGCCCTCGGACGGGACGATGAAGCTTTCTTT	NA	TRBV20-1	TRBJ1-1	NA
CASSLGGSQASSYEQYF	TGTGCCAGCAGTTTAGGGGGTAGTCAGGCTAGCTCCTACGAGCAGTACTTC	NA	TRBV27	TRBJ2-7	many
CASSESYRSDTQYF	TGTGCCAGCAGTGAAAGTTATAGATCAGATACGCAGTATTTT	NA	TRBV7-3	TRBJ2-3	many
CAVSESGTAKNIQYF	TGTGCCGTCAGCGAGTCTGGGACAGCCAAAAACATTCAGTACTTC	NA	TRBV10-3	TRBJ2-4	NA
CSARTTGGGGYTF	TGCAGTGCTAGAACCACAGGGGGCGGAGGCTACACCTTC	TRBD1	TRBV20-1	TRBJ1-2	NA
CASSYEGTQPQHF	TGTGCCAGCAGTTACGAGGGGACGCAGCCCCAGCATTTT	NA	TRBV6-6	TRBJ1-5	many
CASSFGQGENQPQHF	TGTGCCAGCAGTTTTGGACAGGGAGAGAATCAGCCCCAGCATTTT	TRBD1	TRBV28	TRBJ1-5	many
CSATGTSKFNEQFF	TGCAGTGCTACCGGGACTAGTAAATTCAATGAGCAGTTCTTC	TRBD2	TRBV20-1	TRBJ2-1	NA
CASSSPGGGTEAFF	TGCGCCAGCAGCTCTCCTGGGGGAGGCACTGAAGCTTTCTTT	NA	TRBV5-1	TRBJ1-1	NA
CSAGRLAETQYF	TGCAGTGCTGGTAGACTAGCTGAGACCCAGTACTTC	TRBD2	TRBV20-1	TRBJ2-5	many
CSARDSGHLSSYEQYF	TGCAGTGCTAGAGATTCTGGACACCTGAGCTCCTACGAGCAGTACTTC	NA	TRBV20-1	TRBJ2-7	many
CASRRDTGTIKVDTQYF	TGTGCCAGCAGGCGAGATACCGGGACTATCAAGGTAGATACGCAGTATTTT	TRBD2	TRBV12-3/TRBV12-4	TRBJ2-3	NA